This T cell receptor beta chain was recovered during a study of regulatory T cells in long-lasting Graves disease. Turning to the study itself: The study counted Graves' disease as persistent given over 5 years of antithyroid drugs and positive TSH receptor antibodies.

Germline CDR1 SGHTA, CDR2 FQGNSA. The V end lost 3 bases, the J end lost 5 bases, and 13 bases lay between the germline ends. This CDR3 comprises 14 residues. CDR3 regions were amplified by Arm-PCR using iRepertoire HTBI primers to build TCR beta libraries. TCRdb re-derived calls from the multiplex PCR reads in MiXCR, one entry per CDR3 protein. Of about 460,000 distinct CDR3 sequences detected, around a fifth appear once; the ten largest clones hold over 10%. Overall study results and limits: Newly diagnosed Graves' patients exceeded persistent ones in TCR diversity.

As to time point: persistent/refractory GD, antithyroid drugs over 5 years with positive TRAb. PBMC-extracted RNA yielded the TCR library. American Thyroid Association guidelines defined how Graves' disease was diagnosed. This clonotype was recorded many times. Its antigen is unknown. Sequences were derived from peripheral blood mononuclear cells (PBMCs), sampled when the disease was refractory, from a patient treated with antithyroid drugs. V is TRBV7-2 and J is TRBJ2-5, with D possibly matching TRBD1 (6 bases). The receptor comes from a female donor with Graves disease. The CDR3 region has the DNA TGTGCCAGCAGCTTCCCAGGGGTCGGTGAGACCCAGTACTTC. Amino acid sequence: CASSFPGVGETQYF. Full variable domain (missing parts from reference TRBV7-2 and TRBJ2-5): GAGVSQSPSNKVTEKGKDVELRCDPISGHTALYWYRQSLGQGLEFLIYFQGNSAPDKSGLPSDRFSAERTGGSVSTLTIQRTQQEDSAVYLCASSFPGVGETQYFGPGTRLLVL.